The 28 T cell receptor beta chains below all came from one sample that was sequenced in a study of blood T cell repertoires in COVID-19. Measured with immunoSEQ multiplex PCR; TCRdb has only the in-frame clones, and not every one. Among some 80,000 clones, roughly 90% were seen once, and the ten largest hold 15% to 20%. Sequencing was done on a sample of peripheral blood. These receptors all come from a human donor in a cohort sampled during active COVID-19.

The CDR3 loop reads CATSTTGADYGYTF. CDR3 coding DNA: TGTGCCACCAGCACGACTGGGGCGGACTATGGCTACACCTTC. V is TRBV15 and J is TRBJ1-2; D might be TRBD1 (5 bases). Trimming cost V 4 bases and J 3 bases, with 12 bases left between them. The V gene's germline CDR1 is LNHNV and CDR2 YYDKDF (reference sequence). The CDR3 consists of 14 residues.

The V and J genes are TRBV9 and TRBJ1-5, with D possibly matching TRBD1 (6 bases). Trimming pared 7 bases from V and 3 bases from J, leaving 17 bases between. The germline V gene has CDR1 SGDLS and CDR2 YYNGEE. CDR3 length: 15 residues. The CDR3 region is CASGREQGPNQPQHF. The CDR3 nucleotides read TGTGCCAGCGGCCGAGAACAGGGACCCAATCAGCCCCAGCATTTT.

The rearrangement links TRBV10-3 to TRBJ2-1, with 11 bases matching TRBD1. V trimming: 2 bases; J trimming: 5 bases; junction bases outside the gene matches: 5. In germline, CDR1 is ENHRY, CDR2 SYGVKD. The CDR3 length is 16 residues. The CDR3 DNA is TGTGCCATCAGTGAGGCGAAGGGACAGGGGGACAATGAGCAGTTCTTC. It encodes CAISEAKGQGDNEQFF.

V and J are TRBV18 and TRBJ2-2; TRBD2 matches at 8 bases. J lost 6 bases, V lost 3 bases, and 3 bases had no gene match. From germline, CDR1 is KGHSH and CDR2 LQKENI. The CDR3 consists of 14 residues. CDR3 nucleotide sequence: TGTGCCAGCTCACCCCCGGGAGGGGCCGGGGAGCTGTTTTTT. Encoded protein: CASSPPGGAGELFF.

This clone has only one observation. This sequence joins TRBV6-6 and TRBJ2-7; 8 bases fit TRBD2. Germline V gives CDR1 MNHNY, CDR2 SVGAGI (reference sequence). V shed 5 bases, J shed 5 bases, and the junction held 8 bases outside the gene matches. The CDR3 is 14 amino acids. The CDR3 DNA sequence: TGTGCCAGCAGTCCGGAAGCGGGAGCCCACGAGCAGTACTTC. Amino acid sequence: CASSPEAGAHEQYF.

The chain recombines TRBV9 with TRBJ2-1, with D tentatively TRBD2 (8 bases). Germline loops: CDR1 SGDLS, CDR2 YYNGEE. The CDR3 spans 16 residues. V lost 3 bases and J 6 bases, leaving 19 bases between the germline ends. CDR3 residues: CASSAQGVLAVNEQFF. The CDR3 DNA sequence: TGTGCCAGCAGCGCCCAGGGGGTACTAGCGGTCAATGAGCAGTTCTTC.

The V and J genes are TRBV6-5 and TRBJ1-5; 8 nucleotides line up with TRBD1. J gave up 3 bases and V 6 bases, and 7 bases lay outside the gene matches. The germline CDR1 and CDR2 sequences are MNHEY and SVGAGI. The CDR3 has 15 amino acids. For the CDR3, the DNA is TGTGCCAGCAGCTTAGGGACAGGACTCAATCAGCCCCAGCATTTT. Residues: CASSLGTGLNQPQHF.

The J gene is TRBJ2-1, the V gene TRBV15, with D possibly matching TRBD1 (6 bases). CDR3 length equals 17 residues. V gave up 1 base and J gave up 8 bases, with 21 bases separating them. Germline values: CDR1 LNHNV, CDR2 YYDKDF (reference sequence). The CDR3 spells CATSRAVNRVGSYEQFF. Here the CDR3 DNA reads TGTGCCACCAGCAGAGCTGTTAACAGGGTCGGTTCCTATGAGCAGTTCTTC.

The rearrangement joins TRBV2 to TRBJ1-4, with TRBD1 matching 8 bases. This CDR3 comprises 14 residues. In germline, CDR1 is SNHLY, CDR2 FYNNEI. With 1 base clipped from V and 5 bases from J, the junction kept 0 bases outside the gene matches. CDR3 DNA: TGTGCCAGCAGTGAAGGACAGGGGAATGAAAAACTGTTTTTT. Its protein product is CASSEGQGNEKLFF. The full variable domain, with the rest looked up from reference TRBV2 and TRBJ1-4, is EPEVTQTPSHQVTQMGQEVILRCVPISNHLYFYWYRQILGQKVEFLVSFYNNEISEKSEIFDDQFSVERPDGSNFTLKIRSTKLEDSAMYFCASSEGQGNEKLFFGSGTQLSVL.

The J gene is TRBJ2-1, the V gene TRBV3-1 (or the pseudogene TRBV3-2); 7 nucleotides match TRBD2. The germline V gene encodes CDR1 LGHDT and CDR2 YNNKEL (reference sequence). Trimming cost V 4 bases and J 0 bases; bases outside gene matches: 3. The CDR3 sequence is 15 residues long. The CDR3 loop reads CASSPWTSSYNEQFF. CDR3 sequence (DNA): TGTGCCAGCAGCCCGTGGACTAGCTCCTACAATGAGCAGTTCTTC.

This clone was recorded only once. V is TRBV9 and J is TRBJ2-7; D uncertain. The V gene lost 3 bases and the J gene lost 0 bases, with 10 bases spanning the gap. Germline V lookup: CDR1 SGDLS, CDR2 YYNGEE. CDR3 size: 14 residues. This CDR3 is CASSARSSSYEQYF. CDR3 nucleotide sequence: TGTGCCAGCAGCGCCCGGTCGAGCTCCTACGAGCAGTACTTC.

The chain joins TRBV6-5 to TRBJ2-3, with TRBD1 matching 10 bases. The CDR3 covers 15 residues. CDR1 MNHEY and CDR2 SVGAGI come from the germline V gene. V shed 4 bases, J shed 4 bases, and the junction held 5 bases outside the gene matches. For the CDR3, the DNA is TGTGCCAGCAGTTCGCCCGGACAGGGGGCAGATACGCAGTATTTT. Protein: CASSSPGQGADTQYF.

The chain recombines TRBV29-1 with TRBJ1-1, with no clear D. The CDR3 sequence is 10 residues long. The germline V gene encodes CDR1 SQVTM and CDR2 ANQGSEA. Trimming removed 6 bases at V and 9 bases at J, with 11 bases between. The CDR3 coding sequence is TGCAGCGTCGGGGAAAGACAAGCTTTCTTT. This gives the protein CSVGERQAFF.

The V gene is TRBV21-1, the J gene TRBJ2-5; the table's D call, TRBD1, was not checked against the DNA. TRBV21-1 is annotated as a pseudogene. CDR3 length equals 15 residues. The CDR3 nucleotides read TGTGCCAGCAGCAAAGTAACAGGCTACCAAGAGACCCAGTACTTC. Its translation: CASSKVTGYQETQYF.

J is TRBJ2-7 and V is TRBV7-3; D is uncertain. In germline, CDR1 is SGHTA, CDR2 FQGTGA. V lost 8 bases and J lost 6, with 17 bases in between. The CDR3 length is 13 residues. CDR3 amino acids: CASQAGIVGEQYF. The CDR3 DNA sequence: TGTGCCAGCCAGGCAGGAATAGTGGGCGAGCAGTACTTC.

The chain combines TRBV28 with TRBJ2-7; TRBD1 aligns across 9 bases. J lost 7 bases, V lost 5 bases, and 12 bases had no gene match. CDR3 length equals 15 residues. In germline, CDR1 is MDHEN, CDR2 SYDVKM. The CDR3 sequence is CASSRPGQGVREQYF. In DNA form, the CDR3 reads TGTGCCAGCAGTCGCCCGGGACAGGGAGTACGGGAGCAGTACTTC. Full variable domain (remainder filled in from reference TRBV28 and TRBJ2-7): DVKVTQSSRYLVKRTGEKVFLECVQDMDHENMFWYRQDPGLGLRLIYFSYDVKMKEKGDIPEGYSVSREKKERFSLILESASTNQTSMYLCASSRPGQGVREQYFGPGTRLTVT.

V usage is TRBV7-3 and J usage is TRBJ1-2; D gene ambiguous. V lost 4 bases and J lost 7, with 13 bases in between. Germline V gives CDR1 SGHTA, CDR2 FQGTGA. This CDR3 has 13 amino acids. The CDR3 DNA reads as TGTGCCAGCAGCTCCGGGAGTTCAGGTGGCTACACCTTC. Protein: CASSSGSSGGYTF.

This chain joins TRBV19 and TRBJ2-7; 7 nucleotides agree with TRBD1. CDR1 and CDR2 from the germline V gene are LNHDA and SQIVND (reference sequence). CDR3 length: 14 residues. V lost 5 bases to trimming and J lost 1 base; unmatched junction nucleotides: 5. CDR3 nucleotide sequence: TGTGCCAGTAGTCCAGGGGGTTGGTCCTACGAGCAGTACTTC. Translated, it gives CASSPGGWSYEQYF.

The CDR3 DNA sequence: TGCGCCAGCAGTTCTCGAACTAGCACCGGGGAGCTGTTTTTT. Its protein is CASSSRTSTGELFF. The rearrangement joins TRBV5-1 to TRBJ2-2, with D possibly matching TRBD2 (5 bases). Germline V gene data show CDR1 as SGHRS and CDR2 as YFSETQ. The CDR3 totals 14 residues. The V end lost 5 bases, the J end lost 4 bases, and 12 bases lay between the germline ends.

A few counts support this clone. V is TRBV7-9 and J is TRBJ1-5; D not resolved. This CDR3 is 15 amino acids long. Germline-derived CDR1 and CDR2 are SEHNR and FQNEAQ (reference sequence). Trimming cost V 8 bases and J 4 bases, with 18 bases left between them. The CDR3 region is CASLVIPIDNQPQHF. The CDR3 DNA reads TGTGCCAGCCTAGTTATACCGATCGATAATCAGCCCCAGCATTTT.

The chain combines TRBV6-6 with TRBJ2-7; 10 nucleotides align to TRBD2. After removal of 5 bases from V and 6 bases from J, the junction contained 16 bases not matched to a gene. The length of the CDR3 is 17 residues. CDR1 and CDR2 (germline): MNHNY, SVGAGI (reference sequence). In DNA form, the CDR3 reads TGTGCCAGCAGTCCCCGAGGTCTAGCGGGAGTACCAGGCGAGCAGTACTTC. It codes for CASSPRGLAGVPGEQYF.

The CDR3 reads CASSLQSSGSIFQETQYF. DNA of the CDR3: TGTGCCAGCAGCTTACAGTCTAGCGGTTCTATTTTTCAAGAGACCCAGTACTTC. The J gene is TRBJ2-5, the V gene TRBV7-3; 7 nucleotides align to TRBD2. The CDR3 extends over 18 amino acids. Germline assignment: CDR1 SGHTA and CDR2 FQGTGA. Unmatched junction bases numbered 14, after V lost 2 bases and J lost 2 bases.

This rearrangement joins TRBV7-2 to TRBJ2-2, with D possibly TRBD2 on 6 matching bases. Germline V gives CDR1 SGHTA, CDR2 FQGNSA. The CDR3 totals 15 residues. Trimming left V 4 bases short and J 8 bases short, with 17 bases between. CDR3 sequence reads: CASSSTSRVVGELFF. DNA of the CDR3: TGTGCCAGCAGCTCGACTAGTAGGGTGGTGGGGGAGCTGTTTTTT.

J is TRBJ2-3 and V is TRBV3-1 (or the pseudogene TRBV3-2); 14 nucleotides agree with TRBD2. V shed 0 bases, J shed 5 bases, and the junction held 7 bases outside the gene matches. The CDR3 is made up of 18 amino acids. CDR1 and CDR2 (germline): LGHDT, YNNKEL (reference sequence). CDR3 nucleotide sequence: TGTGCCAGCAGCCAAGATGCCGGGACTAGCGGGAGAGGAGATACGCAGTATTTT. Translation gives CASSQDAGTSGRGDTQYF.

The genes are TRBV19 and TRBJ2-7, with TRBD2 identical over 14 bases. The CDR3 runs to 17 residues. After removal of 3 bases from V and 2 bases from J, the junction contained 6 bases not matched to a gene. Germline CDR1 is LNHDA and CDR2 is SQIVND (reference sequence). In DNA form, the CDR3 reads TGTGCCAGTAGTATTGGACTAGCGGGGGGCTGGACCTACGAGCAGTACTTC. It translates to CASSIGLAGGWTYEQYF. Supplemented by reference TRBV19 and TRBJ2-7, the full variable domain reads DGGITQSPKYLFRKEGQNVTLSCEQNLNHDAMYWYRQDPGQGLRLIYYSQIVNDFQKGDIAEGYSVSREKKESFPLTVTSAQKNPTAFYLCASSIGLAGGWTYEQYFGPGTRLTVT.

This clone has only one observation. This chain uses TRBV11-3 with TRBJ1-2; 8 bases are shared with TRBD1. Germline trimming cut 4 bases from V and 4 bases from J; bases unmatched to any gene: 2. This CDR3 spans 13 amino acids. Germline V gives CDR1 SGHNT, CDR2 YENEEA. The CDR3 DNA sequence: TGTGCCAGCAGCTCCGACAGGGGCTATGGCTACACCTTC. Protein product: CASSSDRGYGYTF. The whole variable domain, filled in from reference TRBV11-3 and TRBJ1-2, reads EAGVVQSPRYKIIEKKQPVAFWCNPISGHNTLYWYLQNLGQGPELLIRYENEEAVDDSQLPKDRFSAERLKGVDSTLKIQPAELGDSAVYLCASSSDRGYGYTFGSGTRLTVV.

This clone came up a few times. The chain uses TRBV19 and TRBJ1-5, with D perhaps TRBD1 (5 bases). This CDR3 region has 15 residues. Germline V gene sequence: CDR1 LNHDA, CDR2 SQIVND (reference sequence). V shed 7 bases and J shed 3 bases, with 16 bases lying between them. This CDR3 is CASTLGLLFNQPQHF. In DNA form, the CDR3 reads TGTGCCAGTACCCTGGGGCTTCTATTCAATCAGCCCCAGCATTTT.

The chain couples TRBV11-3 to TRBJ2-3, with 14 positions matching TRBD2. The germline V gene has CDR1 SGHNT and CDR2 YENEEA. V shed 4 bases and J 3 bases; nucleotides not matched to a gene: 9. The CDR3 consists of 18 residues. CDR3 region: CASSSGTSGGLVTDTQYF. The CDR3 DNA reads as TGTGCCAGCAGCTCCGGGACTAGCGGGGGTCTCGTAACAGATACGCAGTATTTT.